This is a list of T cell receptor beta chains from one sample in a study of blood T cell repertoires in COVID-19. Some clones are missing from TCRdb's copy, which holds only in-frame ones; the method was immunoSEQ multiplex PCR. The sample has 320,000 or so clones, roughly nine tenths seen once; the top ten hold 0.9% to 1.2%. Material: PBMCs or T cells enriched from blood (not recorded which). These receptors all come from a woman aged 25-40 years who had recovered from COVID-19. Each CDR3 is given with its conserved first and last residue. A D gene is named only where the DNA matches it firmly. Not every row has a clone size; where given, it reads once, few, many or a size class.

length | J | V | size | D | CDR3 | DNA
14 | TRBJ1-4 | TRBV28 | NA | NA | CASSTLAHLEKLFF | TGTGCCAGCAGTACATTGGCCCACCTCGAAAAACTGTTTTTT
15 | TRBJ1-5 | TRBV7-9 | NA | NA | CASSLAQGNNQPQHF | TGTGCCAGCAGCTTAGCCCAGGGTAACAATCAGCCCCAGCATTTT
14 | TRBJ1-2 | TRBV7-8 | NA | TRBD1 | CASSFGQGISGYTF | TGTGCCAGCAGCTTCGGACAGGGAATTAGTGGCTACACCTTC
17 | TRBJ1-6 | TRBV9 | NA | NA | CASSPKWDISYNSPLHF | TGTGCCAGCAGCCCTAAATGGGACATCTCATATAATTCACCCCTCCACTTT
15 | TRBJ2-1 | TRBV5-1 | NA | TRBD2 | CASSWGLAGVDEQFF | TGCGCCAGCAGCTGGGGTCTAGCGGGGGTGGATGAGCAGTTCTTC
12 | TRBJ2-4 | TRBV13 | NA | NA | CASSLGEGNEYF | TGTGCCAGCAGCTTAGGCGAGGGCAACGAGTACTTC
13 | TRBJ2-7 | TRBV5-1 | NA | NA | CASRRDNLHEQYF | TGCGCCAGCAGGAGGGACAATCTCCACGAGCAGTACTTC
14 | TRBJ1-2 | TRBV2 | NA | NA | CASSEAAAGGGYTF | TGTGCCAGCAGTGAAGCGGCGGCAGGAGGAGGCTACACCTTC
18 | TRBJ2-3 | TRBV28 | NA | TRBD2 | CASSPNTLGTSGTDTQYF | TGTGCCAGCAGTCCAAACACCCTAGGGACTAGCGGCACAGATACGCAGTATTTT
17 | TRBJ2-1 | TRBV28 | NA | NA | CASSQVGGLTVGDEQFF | TGTGCCAGCAGTCAAGTTGGGGGCCTAACGGTCGGGGATGAGCAGTTCTTC
16 | TRBJ2-6 | TRBV19 | NA | NA | CASSPHNDFGANVLTF | TGTGCCAGTAGTCCCCACAATGATTTTGGGGCCAACGTCCTGACTTTC
17 | TRBJ2-3 | TRBV15 | NA | TRBD1 | CATSSPRTGTFRDTQYF | TGTGCCACCAGCAGCCCGCGGACAGGGACCTTTAGAGATACGCAGTATTTT
14 | TRBJ1-1 | TRBV28 | NA | NA | CASRPPRGNTEAFF | TGTGCCAGCAGACCTCCCAGGGGGAACACTGAAGCTTTCTTT
16 | TRBJ2-1 | TRBV28 | NA | TRBD1 | CASRSKGQGGVYEQFF | TGTGCCAGCAGATCGAAGGGACAGGGGGGGGTTTATGAGCAGTTCTTC
15 | TRBJ2-1 | TRBV2 | NA | NA | CASSEALRTVNEQFF | TGTGCCAGCAGTGAAGCGCTAAGGACTGTCAATGAGCAGTTCTTC
14 | TRBJ1-1 | TRBV9 | NA | NA | CASSSHEGATEAFF | TGTGCCAGCAGCTCCCATGAGGGCGCCACTGAAGCTTTCTTT
15 | TRBJ1-4 | TRBV7-9 | once | NA | CASSLVTGFGEKLFF | TGTGCCAGCAGCTTAGTAACAGGATTCGGTGAAAAACTGTTTTTT
13 | TRBJ2-3 | TRBV2 | once | TRBD1 | CASYRGSTDTQYF | TGTGCCAGCTACAGGGGCAGCACAGATACGCAGTATTTT
12 | TRBJ1-5 | TRBV7-9 | once | NA | CASSLALGEEHF | TGTGCCAGCAGCTTAGCATTGGGAGAAGAGCATTTT
12 | TRBJ2-2 | TRBV5-1 | NA | TRBD1 | CASSLEGGQLFF | TGCGCCAGCAGCTTGGAAGGGGGCCAGCTGTTTTTT
14 | TRBJ1-2 | TRBV29-1 | NA | TRBD1 | CSVGPGTGGGGYTF | TGCAGCGTTGGCCCCGGGACAGGGGGCGGTGGCTACACCTTC
15 | TRBJ1-5 | TRBV5-1 | NA | NA | CASSPATGVNQPQHF | TGCGCCAGCAGCCCGGCGACAGGTGTCAATCAGCCCCAGCATTTT
13 | TRBJ1-2 | TRBV29-1 | NA | NA | CSVEEGARRGYTF | TGCAGCGTTGAAGAGGGGGCAAGGCGAGGCTACACCTTC
11 | TRBJ1-3 | TRBV2 | NA | NA | CASSVGGSIYF | TGTGCCAGCAGTGTAGGGGGATCCATATATTTT
13 | TRBJ1-2 | TRBV25-1 | NA | TRBD1 | CASRETGVYGYTF | TGTGCCAGCAGGGAGACAGGGGTCTATGGCTACACCTTC
15 | TRBJ1-5 | TRBV27 | once | NA | CASRPGGRGNQPQHF | TGTGCCAGTAGGCCTGGGGGCCGGGGCAATCAGCCCCAGCATTTT
19 | TRBJ2-5 | TRBV10-2 | NA | TRBD2 | CASSEPRLAGGPGQETQYF | TGCGCCAGCAGTGAGCCTAGACTAGCGGGGGGGCCGGGGCAAGAGACCCAGTACTTC
13 | TRBJ1-5 | TRBV11-2 | NA | NA | CASSQGLNQPQHF | TGTGCCAGCAGCCAGGGACTCAATCAGCCCCAGCATTTT
16 | TRBJ2-5 | TRBV2 | NA | TRBD2 | CASRTTSGGLQETQYF | TGTGCCAGCAGAACCACTAGCGGGGGACTACAAGAGACCCAGTACTTC
13 | TRBJ2-7 | TRBV19 | NA | TRBD1 | CASSATGAYEQYF | TGTGCCAGTAGCGCCACAGGGGCCTACGAGCAGTACTTC
14 | TRBJ1-2 | TRBV6-5 | once | NA | CASSLTVGNYGYTF | TGTGCCAGCAGTCTGACAGTAGGAAACTATGGCTACACCTTC
14 | TRBJ2-7 | TRBV29-1 | NA | TRBD2 | CSVGWASGGHEQYF | TGCAGCGTTGGGTGGGCTAGCGGGGGCCACGAGCAGTACTTC
16 | TRBJ2-1 | TRBV7-9 | NA | TRBD2 | CASSFYPSGGVDEQFF | TGTGCCAGCAGCTTCTACCCTAGCGGGGGGGTTGATGAGCAGTTCTTC
16 | TRBJ2-7 | TRBV27 | NA | TRBD1 | CASRSLEDRSSYEQYF | TGTGCCAGCAGAAGCCTCGAGGACAGGAGCTCCTACGAGCAGTACTTC
14 | TRBJ2-3 | TRBV5-4 | NA | NA | CASSLQQTTDTQYF | TGTGCCAGCAGCTTACAACAGACCACAGATACGCAGTATTTT
13 | TRBJ2-1 | TRBV3-1/TRBV3-2 | NA | NA | CASSQDRSGEQFF | TGTGCCAGCAGCCAAGATAGGAGTGGTGAGCAGTTCTTC
16 | TRBJ2-2 | TRBV5-1 | NA | TRBD1 | CASSSHRGAIPGELFF | TGCGCCAGCAGCTCCCACAGGGGAGCGATCCCCGGGGAGCTGTTTTTT
15 | TRBJ1-1 | TRBV7-6 | NA | TRBD1 | CASSSGQGRDTEAFF | TGTGCCAGCAGCTCCGGACAGGGTAGGGACACTGAAGCTTTCTTT
16 | TRBJ1-6 | TRBV28 | NA | TRBD1 | CASSLLDRGGNSPLHF | TGTGCCAGCAGTTTACTGGACAGGGGTGGTAATTCACCCCTCCACTTT
13 | TRBJ1-1 | TRBV29-1 | NA | TRBD1 | CSARQGRNTEAFF | TGCAGCGCCCGACAGGGGCGGAACACTGAAGCTTTCTTT
15 | TRBJ2-6 | TRBV19 | once | NA | CASSGLRSGANVLTF | TGTGCCAGTAGTGGGCTCCGGTCTGGGGCCAACGTCCTGACTTTC
17 | TRBJ1-2 | TRBV9 | once | NA | CASSVAYPRGENYGYTF | TGTGCCAGCAGCGTAGCCTATCCGCGGGGGGAGAACTATGGCTACACCTTC